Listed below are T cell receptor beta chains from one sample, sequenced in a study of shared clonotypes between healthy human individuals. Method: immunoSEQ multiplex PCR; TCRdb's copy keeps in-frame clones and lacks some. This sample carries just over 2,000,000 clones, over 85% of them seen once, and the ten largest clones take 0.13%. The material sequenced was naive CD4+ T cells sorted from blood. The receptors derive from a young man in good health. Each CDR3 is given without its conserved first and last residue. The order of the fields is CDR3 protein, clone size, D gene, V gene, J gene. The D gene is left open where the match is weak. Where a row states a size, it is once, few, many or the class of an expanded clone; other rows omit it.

cdr3_aa: ASSWDWSSYEQY
clone_size: .
d_call: .
v_call: TRBV11-2
j_call: TRBJ2-7

cdr3_aa: ASSEPQVSNSPLH
clone_size: .
d_call: .
v_call: TRBV6-1
j_call: TRBJ1-6

cdr3_aa: ASSQGLSSGANVLT
clone_size: .
d_call: .
v_call: TRBV5-4
j_call: TRBJ2-6

cdr3_aa: ASSLMRETQY
clone_size: .
d_call: .
v_call: TRBV5-4
j_call: TRBJ2-5

cdr3_aa: AISESTRADRTEAF
clone_size: .
d_call: .
v_call: TRBV10-3
j_call: TRBJ1-1

cdr3_aa: ASSTPAPGYNEQF
clone_size: .
d_call: .
v_call: TRBV5-4
j_call: TRBJ2-1

cdr3_aa: ASSLLGVQGSYNSPLH
clone_size: .
d_call: .
v_call: TRBV11-2
j_call: TRBJ1-6

cdr3_aa: SAPFPDTQY
clone_size: .
d_call: .
v_call: TRBV20-1
j_call: TRBJ2-3

cdr3_aa: ASSPGRYQETQY
clone_size: .
d_call: .
v_call: TRBV6-5
j_call: TRBJ2-5

cdr3_aa: ASSLGLAGDTEQY
clone_size: once
d_call: TRBD2
v_call: TRBV5-4
j_call: TRBJ2-7

cdr3_aa: ASSHKPGQGASYYGYT
clone_size: .
d_call: TRBD1
v_call: TRBV18
j_call: TRBJ1-2

cdr3_aa: ASLPHRAPVNGYT
clone_size: .
d_call: .
v_call: TRBV7-9
j_call: TRBJ1-2

cdr3_aa: ASSFGPGGNTEAF
clone_size: once
d_call: .
v_call: TRBV28
j_call: TRBJ1-1

cdr3_aa: ASSVPGRLNTEAF
clone_size: .
d_call: .
v_call: TRBV7-2
j_call: TRBJ1-1

cdr3_aa: ASTTRGKGETQY
clone_size: .
d_call: .
v_call: TRBV7-8
j_call: TRBJ2-5

cdr3_aa: ASSDNGDTQY
clone_size: .
d_call: .
v_call: TRBV2
j_call: TRBJ2-3

cdr3_aa: ASSAFFPGTGNGNTIY
clone_size: once
d_call: TRBD1
v_call: TRBV6-1
j_call: TRBJ1-3

cdr3_aa: ASSLSGGTGHSGNTIY
clone_size: .
d_call: TRBD1
v_call: TRBV7-4
j_call: TRBJ1-3

cdr3_aa: AISESTQASEQY
clone_size: .
d_call: .
v_call: TRBV10-3
j_call: TRBJ2-7

cdr3_aa: ASSLGARTDTQY
clone_size: once
d_call: .
v_call: TRBV4-1
j_call: TRBJ2-3

cdr3_aa: ASSSGQGFGNTIY
clone_size: once
d_call: .
v_call: TRBV27
j_call: TRBJ1-3

cdr3_aa: ASSSKATGTETQY
clone_size: .
d_call: TRBD1
v_call: TRBV5-6
j_call: TRBJ2-5

cdr3_aa: ASSYGSGVTGELF
clone_size: .
d_call: .
v_call: TRBV6-6
j_call: TRBJ2-2

cdr3_aa: ASSQEELARNQRPYEQY
clone_size: .
d_call: TRBD2
v_call: TRBV4-3
j_call: TRBJ2-7

cdr3_aa: ASSANRDQPQH
clone_size: .
d_call: .
v_call: TRBV9
j_call: TRBJ1-5

cdr3_aa: ASSLVAGVDTEAF
clone_size: once
d_call: .
v_call: TRBV7-2
j_call: TRBJ1-1

cdr3_aa: AISESRGRDTQY
clone_size: .
d_call: TRBD1
v_call: TRBV10-3
j_call: TRBJ2-3

cdr3_aa: ASSPAAQGASGELF
clone_size: .
d_call: TRBD1
v_call: TRBV5-4
j_call: TRBJ2-2

cdr3_aa: ASSPGAASQETQY
clone_size: .
d_call: .
v_call: TRBV7-9
j_call: TRBJ2-5

cdr3_aa: ASTRSGQGTDTQY
clone_size: .
d_call: TRBD1
v_call: TRBV9
j_call: TRBJ2-3

cdr3_aa: ASSRLSPGTGNTIY
clone_size: .
d_call: .
v_call: TRBV14
j_call: TRBJ1-3